This T cell receptor (beta chain) appears in the sequencing data of a study of T cell repertoires in cytomegalovirus infection. Overall study: The public TCR beta signatures pointed to both CMV infection and matching HLA type.

This clonotype was recorded at least ten times. Its antigen is unknown. Overall study findings and caveats: Across the ex vivo response, the dominant clonotypes were HLA-C-restricted CMV-specific TCR beta clonotypes.

The germline CDR1 and CDR2 sequences are SGHVS and FQNEAQ. The CDR3 has 16 amino acids. The V end was cut by 1 base, the J end by 7 bases, with 16 bases between. TCRdb re-called the reads with MiXCR, one entry per CDR3 protein. The sample has a few hundred thousand distinct CDR3 sequences, 15% to 20% seen once. This sequence was found in a human donor in good health (CMV status not recorded). Some clones in this sample may be carry-over from other donors' samples. This chain uses TRBV7-8 with TRBJ1-4; no reliable D call. Source material: PBMCs. As DNA, the CDR3 is TGTGCCAGCAGCTTAGGGCCGGGTACGGGTACTGAAAAACTGTTTTTT. Translation gives CASSLGPGTGTEKLFF.